The source of this T cell receptor (beta chain) is a study of blood T cell repertoires in COVID-19. Whole-study context: Sources were T cells, B-cell-depleted T cells, or PBMCs; the material itself was cDNA or gDNA.

TCRdb's copy holds only in-frame clones and misses some; the assay was immunoSEQ multiplex PCR. The table records about 140,000 clones, around 90% of them present only once. V was shortened by 6 bases and J by 8 bases, with 16 bases between the two germline ends. The CDR3 is made up of 13 amino acids. The clonotype was recovered from a human donor in a cohort sampled during active COVID-19. V usage is TRBV12-3 or TRBV12-4 and J usage is TRBJ1-2, with D perhaps matching TRBD1 (5 bases). The sequenced sample consisted of peripheral blood. CDR3 in amino acids: CASRSLGGEGYTF. CDR3 nucleotides: TGTGCCAGCAGGTCCCTCGGGGGGGAAGGCTACACCTTC.